This T cell receptor (beta chain) comes out of a study of blood T cells in healthy people across ages. Whole-study findings and limits: What prevented conclusive comparison of naive and antigen-experienced cells was that PBMCs were unsorted. Long-lived and aged donors differed, with more naive CD4+ cells and higher diversity in the long-lived.

Alongside a J-beta primer mix, a sample-barcoded 5' primer served in a second PCR lasting about 7 to 11 cycles. The template-switch adaptor was a 5' adaptor with 12 random nucleotides. It tagged each cDNA molecule. TCRdb called the 5' RACE reads again in MiXCR, with one record for every CDR3 protein. Seen here are approximately 1.5 million distinct CDR3 sequences, approximately 43% observed once, and the top ten hold about 4%. The CDR3 is 12 residues long. The germline gives CDR1 LGHNA, CDR2 YSLEER. The V gene lost 1 base and the J gene lost 7 bases, with 7 bases spanning the gap. PBMCs numbering at least 6.5 million were isolated per sample. This clonotype has more than one count but fewer than ten. Its antigen is unknown.

This chain connects TRBV4-3 to TRBJ2-5, with D perhaps assigned TRBD1 or TRBD2 (5 bases each). The source material was blood. The clonotype comes from a woman under 30 in good health. The DNA for the CDR3 is TGCGCCAGCAGCCAAGGGGGGTCGACCCAGTACTTC. Protein: CASSQGGSTQYF.